The T cell receptor (beta chain) under discussion was sequenced for a study of blood T cell repertoires in COVID-19 (dated by TCRdb to 2018 to 2020). For the study in its entirety: Samples covering the acute and convalescent phases of COVID-19 were provided by collaborators in the United States, Italy and Spain. The material from the prospective study consisted of cDNA or gDNA derived from T cells, B-cell-depleted T cells, or PBMCs. The dataset comprised deeply sampled blood TCRbeta repertoires from subjects exposed to, actively infected with, or recovered from COVID-19. The repertoires were made available in a free public database intended to serve as a resource for research on the immune response to SARS-CoV-2. The samples were drawn from the first 160 participants of the ongoing ImmuneRACE study and from some 1,300 subjects provided by 6 global collaborators. A de-identified subject ID, COVID-19 status, age in years and sex were almost always included in the sample metadata. Where available, HLA class I and class II types were taken from metadata supplied by the sample provider and were not determined by assay-based typing. General findings and caveats noted by the study authors: The quantity of clinical and demographic metadata differed by source and by participant and was supplied without curation.

TCRbeta CDR3 regions were amplified from genomic DNA by means of the immunoSEQ Assay, a bias-controlled multiplex PCR. From the authors' description of their analysis: Within the assay, amplification of reference gene primers was used to estimate how many nucleated cells each sample contained. To quantify the absolute abundance of each unique TCRbeta CDR3 rearrangement, sequence reads were collapsed and filtered. For each sample, productive Simpson clonality was calculated by taking the square root of Simpson's diversity index across productive rearrangements. Entries here come from immuneACCESS through TCRdb and include only in-frame sequences with V and J called. Some clones fail to appear in such tables; in the studies checked, an unresolved V gene covers under half of the shortfall, and the cause of the remainder is unknown. That table is the source of V, J and clone size, and D and trimming were worked out from the DNA. This sample lists under 350,000 clones; roughly nine tenths were detected once. 2.2% of the sample is in the top ten clones.

Each collaborating institution followed its own protocols to collect whole blood in K2EDTA tubes. Collaborator samples were shipped for TCRbeta analysis as frozen whole blood, isolated PBMCs, or DNA extracted from either sample type. For this clone: Its antigen is unknown. It has no much larger one-base neighbor in the sample; base qualities were not kept.

The CDR3, cysteine through phenylalanine, is 15 amino acids long. Only CDR3 DNA is held: 45 bases, read in frame from base 1. As encoded in the germline V gene, CDR1 is SGHTS while CDR2 is YDEGEE. Trimming takes 4 bases off V and 3 bases off J; junction bases not matched to a gene: 3. The chain is made from TRBV5-8 and TRBJ2-1; 11 bases in the middle match TRBD2. The sequenced material came from peripheral blood. This clonotype originated in a man aged 45-65 years with acute or convalescent COVID-19. In nucleotide form, the sequence is TGTGCCAGCAGCCACGGACTAGCGGGCTACAATGAGCAGTTCTTC. It specifies CASSHGLAGYNEQFF.